A single sample gave rise to the 29 T cell receptor beta chains below, sequenced in a study of blood T cell repertoires in COVID-19. Libraries were prepared by immunoSEQ multiplex PCR; TCRdb keeps only in-frame clonotypes and omits some of them. The sample contains over 100,000 clones, 85% to 90% of which appear only once. The sample taken for sequencing was peripheral blood. The receptors come from a man in his fifties or sixties with active COVID-19.

The chain joins TRBV5-1 to TRBJ1-6; D ambiguous. Germline CDR1 reads SGHRS; CDR2 reads YFSETQ. This CDR3 is built from 15 residues. With 0 bases removed from V and 0 bases from J, the gap between germline ends came to 4 bases. CDR3 in DNA: TGCGCCAGCAGCTTGGTTAGCTCCTATAATTCACCCCTCCACTTT. Translation: CASSLVSSYNSPLHF.

This rearrangement joins TRBV4-1 to TRBJ1-6; 9 bases agree with TRBD1. Germline lookup yields CDR1 MGHRA and CDR2 YSYEKL. The ends lost 2 bases at V and 9 bases at J; junction bases unmatched: 11. This CDR3 comprises 17 residues. The CDR3 nucleotides read TGCGCCAGCAGCCAATGGGCCAGGGGACAGGGTGGTTCACCCCTCCACTTT. It encodes CASSQWARGQGGSPLHF.

The rearrangement joins TRBV29-1 to TRBJ2-1, with D maybe TRBD2 (6 bases). CDR1 SQVTM and CDR2 ANQGSEA come from the germline V gene. The CDR3 consists of 9 residues. The CDR3 loop reads CSGEEGRFF. The DNA of the CDR3 is TGCAGTGGGGAGGAGGGTCGGTTCTTC.

This sequence joins TRBV19 and TRBJ1-4; no clear D gene. Germline CDR1 is LNHDA and CDR2 is SQIVND (reference sequence). The V end lost 5 bases, the J end lost 0 bases, and 13 bases lay between the germline ends. The CDR3 length is 16 residues. CDR3 sequence: CASSPVEVATNEKLFF. The CDR3 region has the DNA TGTGCCAGTAGTCCCGTGGAGGTTGCAACTAATGAAAAACTGTTTTTT. Full variable domain (rest looked up from reference TRBV19 and TRBJ1-4): DGGITQSPKYLFRKEGQNVTLSCEQNLNHDAMYWYRQDPGQGLRLIYYSQIVNDFQKGDIAEGYSVSREKKESFPLTVTSAQKNPTAFYLCASSPVEVATNEKLFFGSGTQLSVL.

The chain recombines TRBV2 with TRBJ2-7; 7 bases are shared with TRBD1. Germline assignment: CDR1 SNHLY and CDR2 FYNNEI. V lost 1 base, J lost 13 bases, and 7 bases stayed unmatched. This CDR3 region has 12 residues. CDR3 nucleotides: TGTGCCAGCAGTGAAGTCAACCGACAGGGATACTTC. Translating gives CASSEVNRQGYF. Filled out from reference TRBV2 and TRBJ2-7, the complete variable domain reads EPEVTQTPSHQVTQMGQEVILRCVPISNHLYFYWYRQILGQKVEFLVSFYNNEISEKSEIFDDQFSVERPDGSNFTLKIRSTKLEDSAMYFCASSEVNRQGYFGPGTRLTVT.

This clone occurred once. The chain employs TRBV18 and TRBJ1-1; D is possibly TRBD1 (6 bases). The germline V gene encodes CDR1 KGHSH and CDR2 LQKENI. This CDR3 is built from 15 residues. V was cut by 5 bases and J by 1 base, with 14 bases left in between. CDR3 in amino acids: CASSGDRSANTEAFF. CDR3 nucleotides: TGTGCCAGCTCAGGCGACAGGAGCGCGAACACTGAAGCTTTCTTT.

This chain's CDR3 is CASSLEGADEKLFF. The CDR3, as DNA: TGTGCCAGCAGCTTGGAAGGGGCTGATGAAAAACTGTTTTTT. The rearrangement links TRBV5-6 to TRBJ1-4; tentatively, D is TRBD1 (5 bases). Germline-derived CDR1 and CDR2 are SGHDT and YYEEEE. This CDR3 has 14 residues. V was pared by 0 bases and J by 6 bases, with 9 bases between.

The chain uses TRBV3-1 (or the pseudogene TRBV3-2) and TRBJ2-7, with 13 bases matching TRBD2. The V and J ends lost 5 bases and 6 bases, in that order; junction bases with no gene match: 4. The germline CDR1 and CDR2 sequences are LGHDT and YNNKEL (reference sequence). This CDR3 contains 14 residues. For the CDR3, the DNA is TGTGCCAGCAGCACTAGCGGGGGGGCCCCCGAGCAGTACTTC. Translating it yields CASSTSGGAPEQYF.

The V gene is TRBV4-2, the J gene TRBJ1-4, with a tentative D call TRBD1 (5 bases). Germline assignment: CDR1 LGHNA and CDR2 YNFKEQ. Trimming cost V 11 bases and J 6 bases, with 19 bases left between them. The CDR3 runs to 14 residues. CDR3 in amino acids: CACARGDFDEKLFF. The CDR3 DNA reads TGTGCCTGTGCCAGAGGGGACTTCGATGAAAAACTGTTTTTT.

This clone was recorded only once. J is TRBJ1-5 and V is TRBV5-5; D may be TRBD1 (6 bases). Trimming took 1 base from V and 0 from J, leaving 11 bases between them. CDR1 SGHKS and CDR2 YYEKEE come from the germline V gene (reference sequence). This CDR3 comprises 16 residues. CDR3 sequence: CASSLSGAGSNQPQHF. CDR3 DNA: TGTGCCAGCAGCTTGTCAGGGGCGGGTAGCAATCAGCCCCAGCATTTT.

This clone was seen a single time. The V call is TRBV30, the J call TRBJ2-7, with 8 bases fitting TRBD1. Germline V lookup: CDR1 GTSNPN, CDR2 SVGIG (reference sequence). The CDR3 spans 13 residues. Trimming removed 4 bases from V and 2 bases from J; junction bases left unmatched: 4. CDR3 in amino acids: CAWNGQGTYEQYF. Here the CDR3 DNA reads TGTGCCTGGAATGGACAGGGAACCTACGAGCAGTACTTC.

The rearrangement joins TRBV30 to TRBJ2-1; 8 bases match TRBD2. Losses at the gene ends were 8 bases for V and 1 base for J; bases not matched to a gene: 7. Germline V gene lookup returns CDR1 GTSNPN and CDR2 SVGIG (reference sequence). The CDR3 is made up of 14 amino acids. Written as DNA, the CDR3 is TGTGCCCATCGCAAGCGGGGGTCCTACAATGAGCAGTTCTTC. Translated, it gives CAHRKRGSYNEQFF.

This chain links TRBV7-2 with TRBJ2-3, with 10 bases lining up with TRBD2. Germline trimming cut 4 bases from V and 4 bases from J; bases unmatched to any gene: 5. Germline V CDR1 and CDR2: SGHTA, FQGNSA. The CDR3 contains 15 residues. In nucleotides, the CDR3 is TGTGCCAGCAGCTCCCTAGCGGGGGCCCCAGATACGCAGTATTTT. It translates to CASSSLAGAPDTQYF.

About this clone itself: The junction and the germline gene differ at one end; a read error may be behind it. The chain combines TRBV6-2 or TRBV6-3 with TRBJ2-3; D is uncertain. The CDR3 has 14 residues. Germline V gene data show CDR1 as MNHEY and CDR2 as SVGEGT. CDR3 in DNA: TGTGCCAGCAGTAACTCCCTAACGGCAGATACGCAGTATTTT. This encodes CASSNSLTADTQYF.

The chain carries TRBV16 and TRBJ1-1; 9 bases map to TRBD1. The CDR3 covers 15 residues. The ends lost 6 bases at V and 1 base at J; junction bases unmatched: 6. Germline V gene sequence: CDR1 KGHSY, CDR2 FQNENV. DNA of the CDR3: TGTGCCAGCAGACAGGGGGCGGCTAAGAACACTGAAGCTTTCTTT. Translating it yields CASRQGAAKNTEAFF.

The rearrangement joins TRBV7-8 to TRBJ2-7; TRBD1 matches 10 bases. CDR1 is SGHVS, CDR2 FQNEAQ, per germline. J was trimmed by 4 bases and V by 1 base; bases with no gene match: 7. The CDR3 loop spans 16 amino acids. CDR3 sequence reads: CASSLDSGTGAYEQYF. In DNA form, the CDR3 reads TGTGCCAGCAGCTTAGACTCGGGGACAGGGGCTTACGAGCAGTACTTC.

The gene calls are TRBV7-8 and TRBJ1-1, with 12 positions matching TRBD1. The CDR3 extends over 16 amino acids. The trim removed 5 bases at V and 7 bases at J, leaving 11 bases unmatched. Germline-derived CDR1 and CDR2 are SGHVS and FQNEAQ. CDR3 sequence reads: CASSRAGTGGKGEAFF. CDR3 DNA: TGTGCCAGCAGCCGCGCCGGGACAGGGGGCAAAGGTGAAGCTTTCTTT.

The chain recombines TRBV11-3 with TRBJ2-7; possibly TRBD1 for D (5 bases). The CDR3 totals 13 residues. The V end was cut by 5 bases, the J end by 6 bases, with 14 bases between. CDR1 SGHNT and CDR2 YENEEA come from the germline V gene. The CDR3 is CASSQDIQGEQYF. CDR3 bases: TGTGCCAGCAGCCAGGACATTCAGGGCGAGCAGTACTTC.

The CDR3 DNA follows: TGTGCCAGCAGCGTAGGTTCGGGGGACCTCTACGAGCAGTACTTC. Translation gives CASSVGSGDLYEQYF. The chain combines TRBV9 with TRBJ2-7, with D possibly matching TRBD2 (6 bases). CDR1 and CDR2 (germline): SGDLS, YYNGEE. The ends were cut back, 0 bases at V and 3 bases at J, with 13 bases in the middle. There are 15 residues in the CDR3.

The CDR3 coding sequence is TGTGCTAGTGGTTTGGTACCCTCGGTTGGAGAGACCCAGTACTTC. It is translated as CASGLVPSVGETQYF. This chain connects TRBV12-5 to TRBJ2-5, with no clear D. Germline V lookup: CDR1 LGHNT, CDR2 FRNRAP. The CDR3 sequence is 15 residues long. V was clipped by 0 bases and J by 4 bases, with 12 bases between them.

This chain links TRBV5-1 with TRBJ2-1, with 12 nucleotides matching TRBD1. J lost 7 bases, V lost 5 bases, and 4 bases had no gene match. The CDR3 is 14 residues long. The germline V gene encodes CDR1 SGHRS and CDR2 YFSETQ. The CDR3 DNA follows: TGCGCCAGCAGGGGACAGGGGGCGAGTAATGAGCAGTTCTTC. This encodes CASRGQGASNEQFF. The full variable domain, in which reference TRBV5-1 and TRBJ2-1 provide the parts outside the CDR3, is KAGVTQTPRYLIKTRGQQVTLSCSPISGHRSVSWYQQTPGQGLQFLFEYFSETQRNKGNFPGRFSGRQFSNSRSEMNVSTLELGDSALYLCASRGQGASNEQFFGPGTRLTVL.

J is TRBJ1-5 and V is TRBV19; TRBD1 agrees at 10 bases. This CDR3 contains 16 residues. V shed 6 bases, J shed 2 bases, and the junction held 7 bases outside the gene matches. Germline V CDR1 and CDR2: LNHDA, SQIVND (reference sequence). The CDR3 nucleotides are TGTGCCAGTAGGGGGACAGGGGATTGGGGCAATCAGCCCCAGCATTTT. Translation: CASRGTGDWGNQPQHF.

Concerning this clone itself: One end of the junction fails to match germline, which may point to a read error. The chain joins TRBV6-5 to TRBJ1-2; 11 bases agree with TRBD1. The CDR3 sequence is 13 residues long. Per germline, CDR1 MNHEY and CDR2 SVGAGI. CDR3 bases: TGTGCCAGCAGTTACCGAGGACAGGGGGCTTCAATCTTC. Protein: CASSYRGQGASIF.

The chain recombines TRBV18 with TRBJ2-3; 13 bases match TRBD2. The germline V gene encodes CDR1 KGHSH and CDR2 LQKENI. CDR3 size: 16 residues. The ends lost 2 bases at V and 6 bases at J; junction bases unmatched: 5. The CDR3 region has the DNA TGTGCCAGCTCACCAGGGACTAGCGGGGTAGCTGATACGCAGTATTTT. This codes for CASSPGTSGVADTQYF.

The V and J genes are TRBV6-6 and TRBJ2-7; D is uncertain. The germline gives CDR1 MNHNY, CDR2 SVGAGI (reference sequence). V was trimmed by 0 bases and J by 4 bases, leaving 7 bases between them. CDR3 length equals 13 residues. CDR3 amino acids: CASSYSVHYEQYF. The CDR3 DNA follows: TGTGCCAGCAGTTACTCTGTCCATTACGAGCAGTACTTC.

The chain is built from TRBV4-2 and TRBJ1-1; 7 nucleotides match TRBD1. The CDR3 is 16 residues long. J gave up 0 bases and V 3 bases, and 7 bases lay outside the gene matches. Germline values: CDR1 LGHNA, CDR2 YNFKEQ. Here the CDR3 DNA reads TGTGCCAGCAGCCAGGCAAACAGGGGATTGAACACTGAAGCTTTCTTT. This gives the protein CASSQANRGLNTEAFF.

The J gene is TRBJ2-7, the V gene TRBV4-1; a possible D gene is TRBD2 (5 bases). V was shortened by 2 bases and J by 7 bases, with 18 bases between the two germline ends. Per the germline V gene, CDR1 is MGHRA and CDR2 is YSYEKL. The CDR3 sequence is 15 residues long. CDR3 sequence: CASSQWDRASGEQYF. In DNA form, the CDR3 reads TGCGCCAGCAGCCAATGGGATCGGGCGTCGGGGGAGCAGTACTTC.

The V call is TRBV3-1 (or the pseudogene TRBV3-2), the J call TRBJ1-6, with D uncertain. The CDR3 covers 14 residues. The germline CDR1 and CDR2 sequences are LGHDT and YNNKEL (reference sequence). The V end was cut by 4 bases, the J end by 11 bases, with 15 bases between. The CDR3 sequence is CASSLTDSVTPLHF. The CDR3 nucleotides are TGTGCCAGCAGCCTAACAGATTCGGTGACACCCCTCCACTTT.

The chain employs TRBV28 and TRBJ2-3; 7 bases align to TRBD2. The junction had 15 bases not matched to a gene; V was cut back by 7 bases and J by 5 bases. This CDR3 region has 16 residues. CDR1 and CDR2 (germline): MDHEN, SYDVKM. The CDR3 bases are TGTGCCAGCACCCACGTTGGGGGGGGAAGGATAGATACGCAGTATTTT. Translation: CASTHVGGGRIDTQYF.